The next 16 T cell receptor beta chains were all read from a single sample in a study of T cell repertoires in cytomegalovirus infection. Via MiXCR, TCRdb re-called the reads, giving one row per CDR3 protein. Of roughly 320,000 distinct CDR3 sequences in the sample, more than 8% were seen once. The specimen sequenced was PBMCs. These receptors were obtained from a human donor in good health (CMV status not recorded). Some clones in this sample may be carry-over from other donors' samples.

This clonotype was counted a few times. The genes are TRBV7-2 and TRBJ2-1; the match to TRBD2 covers 8 bases. Per germline, CDR1 SGHTA and CDR2 FQGNSA. V lost 4 bases to trimming and J lost 2 bases; unmatched junction nucleotides: 4. The CDR3 runs to 15 residues. CDR3 in amino acids: CASSSREGPYNEQFF. CDR3 coding DNA: TGTGCCAGCAGCTCCCGGGAGGGCCCCTACAATGAGCAGTTCTTC.

Many counts were recorded for this clonotype. The rearrangement uses TRBV7-2 and TRBJ1-6, with D hard to call. Trimming cost V 3 bases and J 7 bases, with 7 bases left between them. The CDR3 runs 13 residues. CDR1 is SGHTA and CDR2 is FQGNSA in the germline V gene. CDR3: CASSLDGNSPLHF. CDR3 bases: TGTGCCAGCAGCTTGGACGGCAATTCACCCCTCCACTTT.

This clonotype was picked up a small number of times. The CDR3 protein is CSANKRGVTDTQYF. The CDR3 bases are TGCAGTGCAAATAAGAGGGGGGTTACAGATACGCAGTATTTT. The V call is TRBV20-1, the J call TRBJ2-3; the D call may be TRBD1 or TRBD2 (6 bases each). Trimming shortened V by 6 bases and J by 3 bases, and 16 bases separated the two germline ends. CDR1 and CDR2 from the germline V gene are DFQATT and SNEGSKA (reference sequence). The CDR3 has 14 residues.

This clonotype turned up a few times. J is TRBJ2-5 and V is TRBV25-1, with D perhaps matching TRBD2 (6 bases). This CDR3 has 14 residues. Trimming stripped 1 base from V and 3 bases from J, with 9 bases between. Germline values: CDR1 MGHDK, CDR2 SYGVNS. The DNA for the CDR3 is TGTGCCAGCAGTGAATTGGGACTGAAAGAGACCCAGTACTTC. Protein: CASSELGLKETQYF.

Many counts were recorded for this clonotype. The genes are TRBV7-2 and TRBJ2-7; D is undetermined. The V and J ends lost 2 bases and 3 bases respectively, with 11 bases between them. The CDR3 runs to 14 residues. Germline CDR1 reads SGHTA; CDR2 reads FQGNSA. CDR3 protein: CASSLSSALYEQYF. In nucleotides, the CDR3 is TGTGCCAGCAGCTTAAGTTCAGCCCTCTACGAGCAGTACTTC.

The chain employs TRBV7-9 and TRBJ2-5, with unresolved D. Trimming left V 6 bases short and J 5 bases short, with 16 bases between. Germline V gene sequence: CDR1 SEHNR, CDR2 FQNEAQ (reference sequence). The CDR3 sequence is 14 residues long. Written as DNA, the CDR3 is TGTGCCAGCAGTCCGGACGGGCTTTGGGAGACCCAGTACTTC. Translated: CASSPDGLWETQYF. The full variable domain, completed using reference TRBV7-9 and TRBJ2-5, is DTGVSQNPRHKITKRGQNVTFRCDPISEHNRLYWYRQTLGQGPEFLTYFQNEAQLEKSRLLSDRFSAERPKGSFSTLEIQRTEQGDSAMYLCASSPDGLWETQYFGPGTRLLVL.

This clonotype was seen only a few times. This sequence joins TRBV4-3 and TRBJ2-7; the D call may be TRBD1 or TRBD2 (5 bases each). Germline loops: CDR1 LGHNA, CDR2 YSLEER. The germline V and J ends were trimmed by 0 bases and 1 base, with 10 bases remaining between them. This CDR3 has 15 residues. CDR3: CASSQDLGGSYEQYF. The CDR3 nucleotides are TGCGCCAGCAGCCAAGATCTTGGGGGTTCCTACGAGCAGTACTTC.

The sample holds many counts of this clonotype. The DNA for the CDR3 is TGTGCCAGCAGCTTTCAAAACAGGAAAGAGCACCGAGTGGGATACAATTCACCCCTCCACTTT. It yields the protein CASSFQNRKEHRVGYNSPLHF. V and J are TRBV7-4 and TRBJ1-6; possible D gene TRBD1, 5 bases. The CDR3 length is 21 residues. V was shortened by 3 bases and J by 7 bases, with 31 bases between the two germline ends. Per the germline V gene, CDR1 is SGHVT and CDR2 is SQSDAQ.

This clonotype was seen more than once but under ten times. The CDR3 reads CASSDGRVGDTQYF. The CDR3 DNA reads as TGTGCCAGCAGTGATGGCAGGGTTGGGGATACGCAGTATTTT. This chain uses TRBV2 with TRBJ2-3, with D possibly TRBD1 on 5 matching bases. The V gene's germline CDR1 is SNHLY and CDR2 FYNNEI. This CDR3 is built from 14 residues. Deletions cut 3 bases from V and 6 bases from J, with 13 bases between.

This clonotype was picked up many times. V and J are TRBV7-9 and TRBJ2-1; TRBD2 aligns across 9 bases. After removal of 0 bases from V and 4 bases from J, the junction contained 7 bases not matched to a gene. This CDR3 is built from 17 residues. CDR1 is SEHNR, CDR2 FQNEAQ, per germline (reference sequence). Here the CDR3 reads CASSLARSGSIYNEQFF. CDR3 bases: TGTGCCAGCAGCTTAGCGCGTAGCGGGAGTATTTACAATGAGCAGTTCTTC.

The sample holds a few counts of this clonotype. The chain combines TRBV24-1 with TRBJ1-5; possible D gene TRBD1, 6 bases. The germline gives CDR1 KGHDR, CDR2 SFDVKD. The CDR3 extends over 15 amino acids. The V end lost 6 bases, the J end lost 2 bases, and 13 bases lay between the germline ends. The CDR3: CATSTSGGRNQPQHF. The DNA of the CDR3 is TGTGCCACCAGTACAAGTGGGGGGCGCAATCAGCCCCAGCATTTT.

In its sample, this clonotype was seen a few times. This chain joins TRBV7-2 and TRBJ2-2; TRBD2 might be the D (5 bases). Trimming removed 1 base from V and 7 bases from J, with 13 bases in between. The germline V gene encodes CDR1 SGHTA and CDR2 FQGNSA. The CDR3 spans 15 residues. CDR3 DNA: TGTGCCAGCAGCTTAGTTGGGAGAGGTGGCGGGGAGCTGTTTTTT. Translation: CASSLVGRGGGELFF.

The chain joins TRBV20-1 to TRBJ2-2; 7 bases are shared with TRBD1. Germline loops: CDR1 DFQATT, CDR2 SNEGSKA (reference sequence). There are 16 residues in the CDR3. Trimming cost V 5 bases and J 2 bases; bases outside gene matches: 11. The CDR3, as DNA: TGCAGTGCTGGGGATGCACAGGGGCGAAACACCGGGGAGCTGTTTTTT. Translating it yields CSAGDAQGRNTGELFF.

This clonotype was seen ten or more times. V gene TRBV7-2 combines with J gene TRBJ2-6, with D possibly matching TRBD2 (5 bases). The CDR3 spans 17 residues. Germline loops: CDR1 SGHTA, CDR2 FQGNSA. Trimming took off 0 bases at V and 1 base at J, with 10 bases between the two ends. The CDR3 is CASSLALRVSGANVLTF. CDR3 in DNA: TGTGCCAGCAGCTTAGCGCTGCGGGTATCTGGGGCCAACGTCCTGACTTTC.

For the CDR3, the DNA is TGTGCCATCAGTGGGAATCGGGACACTTCCTACGAGCAGTACTTC. Translating gives CAISGNRDTSYEQYF. The chain carries TRBV10-3 and TRBJ2-7; a possible D gene is TRBD1 (6 bases). Germline V gives CDR1 ENHRY, CDR2 SYGVKD. This CDR3 has 15 residues. V lost 4 bases, J lost 1 base, and 14 bases lay in between.

This clonotype was picked up many times. This rearrangement joins TRBV20-1 to TRBJ2-1; TRBD2 matches 12 bases. V lost 0 bases to trimming and J lost 8 bases; unmatched junction nucleotides: 17. Germline V gene lookup returns CDR1 DFQATT and CDR2 SNEGSKA (reference sequence). The CDR3 length is 19 residues. The chain's CDR3 is CSARDYWTSGAGATHEQFF. The DNA of the CDR3 is TGCAGTGCTAGAGATTATTGGACTAGCGGGGCCGGGGCCACTCATGAGCAGTTCTTC.